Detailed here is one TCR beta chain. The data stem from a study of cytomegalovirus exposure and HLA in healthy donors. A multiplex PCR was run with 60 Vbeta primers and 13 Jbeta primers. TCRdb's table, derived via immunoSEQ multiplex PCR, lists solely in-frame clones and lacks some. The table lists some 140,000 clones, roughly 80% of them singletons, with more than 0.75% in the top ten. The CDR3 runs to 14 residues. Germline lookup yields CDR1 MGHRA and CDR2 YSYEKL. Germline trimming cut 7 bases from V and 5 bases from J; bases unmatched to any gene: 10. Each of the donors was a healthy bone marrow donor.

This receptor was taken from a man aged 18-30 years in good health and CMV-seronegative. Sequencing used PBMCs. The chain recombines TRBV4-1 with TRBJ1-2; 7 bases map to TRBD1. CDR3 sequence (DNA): TGCGCCAGCAACTCGAACAGGGGTCGGTATGGCTACACCTTC. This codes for CASNSNRGRYGYTF.